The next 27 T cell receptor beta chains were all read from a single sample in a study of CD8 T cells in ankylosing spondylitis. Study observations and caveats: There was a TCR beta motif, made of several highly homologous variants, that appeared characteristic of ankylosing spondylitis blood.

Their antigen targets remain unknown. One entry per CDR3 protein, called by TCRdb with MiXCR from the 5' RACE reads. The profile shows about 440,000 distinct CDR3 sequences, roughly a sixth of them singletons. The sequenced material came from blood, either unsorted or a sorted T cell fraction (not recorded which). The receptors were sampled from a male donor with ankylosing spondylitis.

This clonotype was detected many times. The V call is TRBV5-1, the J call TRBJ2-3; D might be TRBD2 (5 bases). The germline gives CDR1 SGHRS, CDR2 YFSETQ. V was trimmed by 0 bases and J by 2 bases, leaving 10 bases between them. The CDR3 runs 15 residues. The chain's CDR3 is CASSLADYLTDTQYF. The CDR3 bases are TGCGCCAGCAGCTTGGCCGACTATCTCACAGATACGCAGTATTTT. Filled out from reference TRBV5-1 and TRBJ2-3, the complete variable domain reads KAGVTQTPRYLIKTRGQQVTLSCSPISGHRSVSWYQQTPGQGLQFLFEYFSETQRNKGNFPGRFSGRQFSNSRSEMNVSTLELGDSALYLCASSLADYLTDTQYFGPGTRLTVL.

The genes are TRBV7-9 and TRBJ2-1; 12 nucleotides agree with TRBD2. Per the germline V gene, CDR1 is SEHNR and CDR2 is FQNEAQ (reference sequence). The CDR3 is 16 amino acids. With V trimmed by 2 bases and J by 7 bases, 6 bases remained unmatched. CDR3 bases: TGTGCCAGCAGCTTAATGTCACTAGCGGGAGGAAATGAGCAGTTCTTC. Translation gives CASSLMSLAGGNEQFF.

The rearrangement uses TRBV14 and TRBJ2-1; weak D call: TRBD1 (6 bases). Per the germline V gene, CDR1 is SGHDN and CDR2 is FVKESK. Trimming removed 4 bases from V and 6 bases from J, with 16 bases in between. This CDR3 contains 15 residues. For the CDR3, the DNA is TGTGCCAGCAGCCCTAGGGGGAACTTTGGCAATGAGCAGTTCTTC. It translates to CASSPRGNFGNEQFF.

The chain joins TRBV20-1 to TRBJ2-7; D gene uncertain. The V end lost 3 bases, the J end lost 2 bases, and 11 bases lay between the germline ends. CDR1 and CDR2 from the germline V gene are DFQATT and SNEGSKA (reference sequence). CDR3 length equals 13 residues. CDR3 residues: CSASGRVPYEQYF. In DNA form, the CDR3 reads TGCAGTGCTAGTGGAAGGGTCCCCTACGAGCAGTACTTC.

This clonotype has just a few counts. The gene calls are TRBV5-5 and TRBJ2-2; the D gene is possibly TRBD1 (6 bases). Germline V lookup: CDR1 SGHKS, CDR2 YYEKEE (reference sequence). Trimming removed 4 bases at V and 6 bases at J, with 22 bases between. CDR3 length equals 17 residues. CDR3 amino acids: CASSRANRANNPGELFF. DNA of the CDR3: TGTGCCAGCAGCAGGGCAAACAGGGCGAATAACCCCGGGGAGCTGTTTTTT.

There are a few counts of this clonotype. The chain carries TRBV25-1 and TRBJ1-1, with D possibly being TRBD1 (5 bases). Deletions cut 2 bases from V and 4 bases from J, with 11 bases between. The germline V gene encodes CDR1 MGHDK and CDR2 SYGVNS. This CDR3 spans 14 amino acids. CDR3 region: CASSEPGRGTEAFF. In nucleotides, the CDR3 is TGTGCCAGCAGTGAACCGGGGCGAGGCACTGAAGCTTTCTTT.

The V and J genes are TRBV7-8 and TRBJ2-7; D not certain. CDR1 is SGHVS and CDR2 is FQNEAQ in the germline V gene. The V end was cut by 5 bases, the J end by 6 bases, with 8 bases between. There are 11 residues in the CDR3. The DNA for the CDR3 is TGTGCCAGCAGCCCCCTGGGCGAGCAGTACTTC. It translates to CASSPLGEQYF.

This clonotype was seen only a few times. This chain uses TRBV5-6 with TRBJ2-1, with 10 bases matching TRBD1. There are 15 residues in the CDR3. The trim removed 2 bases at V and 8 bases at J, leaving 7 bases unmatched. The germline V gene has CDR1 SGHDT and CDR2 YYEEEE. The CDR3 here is CASSFTGTGDHEQFF. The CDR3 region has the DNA TGTGCCAGCAGCTTTACCGGGACAGGGGATCATGAGCAGTTCTTC.

The CDR3 loop is CASSLGVGTNTGELFF. The CDR3 region has the DNA TGTGCCAGCAGCTTAGGAGTGGGAACCAACACCGGGGAGCTGTTTTTT. The chain joins TRBV11-2 to TRBJ2-2, with D uncertain. Germline V gene lookup returns CDR1 SGHAT and CDR2 FQNNGV. V was pared by 1 base and J by 2 bases, with 11 bases between. The CDR3 contains 16 residues.

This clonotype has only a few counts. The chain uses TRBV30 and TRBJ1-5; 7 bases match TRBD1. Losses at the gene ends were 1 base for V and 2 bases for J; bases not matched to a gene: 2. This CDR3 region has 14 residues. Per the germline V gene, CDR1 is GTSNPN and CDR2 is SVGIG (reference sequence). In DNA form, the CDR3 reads TGTGCCTGGAGTGGACAGGGCGGCAATCAGCCCCAGCATTTT. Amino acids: CAWSGQGGNQPQHF.

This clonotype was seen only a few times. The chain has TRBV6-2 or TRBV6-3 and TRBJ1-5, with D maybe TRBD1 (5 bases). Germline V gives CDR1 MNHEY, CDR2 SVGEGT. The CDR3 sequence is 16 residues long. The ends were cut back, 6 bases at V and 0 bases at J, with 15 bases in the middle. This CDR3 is CASSRGHVYSNQPQHF. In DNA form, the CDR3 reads TGTGCCAGCAGCCGAGGACACGTCTATAGCAATCAGCCCCAGCATTTT.

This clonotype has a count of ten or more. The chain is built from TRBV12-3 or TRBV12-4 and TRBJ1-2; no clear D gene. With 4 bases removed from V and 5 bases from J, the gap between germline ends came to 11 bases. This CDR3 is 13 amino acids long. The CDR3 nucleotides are TGTGCCAGCAGTTCCCAGGTCGGGTATGGCTACACCTTC. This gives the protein CASSSQVGYGYTF.

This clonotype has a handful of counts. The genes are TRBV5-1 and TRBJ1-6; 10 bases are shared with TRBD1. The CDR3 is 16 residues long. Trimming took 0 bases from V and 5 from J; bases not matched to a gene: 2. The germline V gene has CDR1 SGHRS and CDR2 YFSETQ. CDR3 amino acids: CASSLETGGHNSPLHF. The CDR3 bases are TGCGCCAGCAGCTTGGAGACAGGGGGCCATAATTCACCCCTCCACTTT. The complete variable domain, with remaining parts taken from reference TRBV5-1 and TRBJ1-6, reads KAGVTQTPRYLIKTRGQQVTLSCSPISGHRSVSWYQQTPGQGLQFLFEYFSETQRNKGNFPGRFSGRQFSNSRSEMNVSTLELGDSALYLCASSLETGGHNSPLHFGNGTRLTVT.

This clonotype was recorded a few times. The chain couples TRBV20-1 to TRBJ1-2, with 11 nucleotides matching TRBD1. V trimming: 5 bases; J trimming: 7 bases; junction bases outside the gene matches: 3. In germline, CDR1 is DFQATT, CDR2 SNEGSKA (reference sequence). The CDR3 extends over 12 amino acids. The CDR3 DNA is TGCAGTGCTGGACAGGGGGCGAGTGGCTACACCTTC. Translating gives CSAGQGASGYTF.

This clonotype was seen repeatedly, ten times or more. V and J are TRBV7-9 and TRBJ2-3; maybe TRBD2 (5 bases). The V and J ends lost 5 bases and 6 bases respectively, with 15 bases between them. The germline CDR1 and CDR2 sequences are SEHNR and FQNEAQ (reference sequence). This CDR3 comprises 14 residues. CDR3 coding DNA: TGTGCCAGCAGCGTTCCATCGACGGGGGATACGCAGTATTTT. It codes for CASSVPSTGDTQYF. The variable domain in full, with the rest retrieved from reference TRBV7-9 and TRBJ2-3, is DTGVSQNPRHKITKRGQNVTFRCDPISEHNRLYWYRQTLGQGPEFLTYFQNEAQLEKSRLLSDRFSAERPKGSFSTLEIQRTEQGDSAMYLCASSVPSTGDTQYFGPGTRLTVL.

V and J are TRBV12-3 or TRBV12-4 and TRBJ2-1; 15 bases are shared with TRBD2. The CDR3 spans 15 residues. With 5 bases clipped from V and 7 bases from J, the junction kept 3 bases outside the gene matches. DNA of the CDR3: TGTGCCAGCAGTCATGGACTAGCGGGAGGGAATGAGCAGTTCTTC. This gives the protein CASSHGLAGGNEQFF.

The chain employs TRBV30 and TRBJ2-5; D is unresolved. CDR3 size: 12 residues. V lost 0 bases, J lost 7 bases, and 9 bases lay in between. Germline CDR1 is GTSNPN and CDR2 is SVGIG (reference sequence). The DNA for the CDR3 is TGTGCCTGGAGTGTAAACCCACGGACCCAGTACTTC. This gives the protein CAWSVNPRTQYF.

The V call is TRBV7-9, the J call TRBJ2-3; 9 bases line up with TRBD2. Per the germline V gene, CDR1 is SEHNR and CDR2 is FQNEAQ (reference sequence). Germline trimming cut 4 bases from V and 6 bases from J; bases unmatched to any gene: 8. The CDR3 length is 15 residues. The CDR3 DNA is TGTGCCAGCAGCTCCGCAGCGGGAGGCCCTGATACGCAGTATTTT. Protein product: CASSSAAGGPDTQYF. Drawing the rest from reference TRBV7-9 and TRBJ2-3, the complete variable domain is DTGVSQNPRHKITKRGQNVTFRCDPISEHNRLYWYRQTLGQGPEFLTYFQNEAQLEKSRLLSDRFSAERPKGSFSTLEIQRTEQGDSAMYLCASSSAAGGPDTQYFGPGTRLTVL.

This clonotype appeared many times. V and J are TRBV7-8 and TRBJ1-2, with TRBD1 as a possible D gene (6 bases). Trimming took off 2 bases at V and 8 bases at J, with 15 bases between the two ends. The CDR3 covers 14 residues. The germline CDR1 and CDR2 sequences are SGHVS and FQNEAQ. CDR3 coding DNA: TGTGCCAGCAGCTTACTAGTCAGGGGAGACGGCTACACCTTC. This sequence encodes CASSLLVRGDGYTF.

In nucleotides, the CDR3 is TGTGCCAGCAGCCAAAACGACATAGGCTATGGCTACACCTTC. As protein: CASSQNDIGYGYTF. The chain has TRBV3-1 and TRBJ1-2; D is undetermined. CDR1 and CDR2 (germline): LGHDT, YNNKEL (reference sequence). V lost 2 bases and J 4 bases, leaving 11 bases between the germline ends. The CDR3 runs 14 residues. Full variable domain (remainder filled in from reference TRBV3-1 and TRBJ1-2): DTAVSQTPKYLVTQMGNDKSIKCEQNLGHDTMYWYKQDSKKFLKIMFSYNNKELIINETVPNRFSPKSPDKAHLNLHINSLELGDSAVYFCASSQNDIGYGYTFGSGTRLTVV.

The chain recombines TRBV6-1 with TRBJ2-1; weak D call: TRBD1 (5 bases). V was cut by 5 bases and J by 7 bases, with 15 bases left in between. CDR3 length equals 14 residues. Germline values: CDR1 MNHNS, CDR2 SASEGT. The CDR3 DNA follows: TGTGCCAGCAGTAGGCAGGGCCTACGGAATGAGCAGTTCTTC. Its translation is CASSRQGLRNEQFF.

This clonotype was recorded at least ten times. In nucleotides, the CDR3 is TGTGCCACCAGCAGAGAGGCCGGGTTGAGGGTTACTGAAGCTTTCTTT. The encoded protein is CATSREAGLRVTEAFF. The chain couples TRBV15 to TRBJ1-1, with D hard to call. Germline loops: CDR1 LNHNV, CDR2 YYDKDF (reference sequence). The V end lost 0 bases, the J end lost 5 bases, and 16 bases lay between the germline ends. The CDR3 consists of 16 residues.

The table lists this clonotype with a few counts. The CDR3 DNA reads as TGTGCCAGCAGTTCCTACTCCTTCCGGGGGGCCTACAATGAGCAGTTCTTC. This gives the protein CASSSYSFRGAYNEQFF. This sequence joins TRBV12-3 or TRBV12-4 and TRBJ2-1; 7 bases are shared with TRBD2. This CDR3 spans 17 amino acids. With V trimmed by 4 bases and J by 2 bases, 11 bases remained unmatched.

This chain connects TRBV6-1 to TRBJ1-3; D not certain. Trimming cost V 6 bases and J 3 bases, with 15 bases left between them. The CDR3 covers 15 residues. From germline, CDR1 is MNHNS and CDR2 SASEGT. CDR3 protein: CASSRTKSGGNTIYF. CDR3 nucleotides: TGTGCCAGCAGCAGGACCAAATCGGGTGGAAACACCATATATTTT.

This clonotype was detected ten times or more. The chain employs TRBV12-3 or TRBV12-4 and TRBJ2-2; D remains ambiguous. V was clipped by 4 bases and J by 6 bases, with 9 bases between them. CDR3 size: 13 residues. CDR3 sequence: CASSSPVSGELFF. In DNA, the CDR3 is TGTGCCAGCAGTTCCCCCGTGTCCGGGGAGCTGTTTTTT.

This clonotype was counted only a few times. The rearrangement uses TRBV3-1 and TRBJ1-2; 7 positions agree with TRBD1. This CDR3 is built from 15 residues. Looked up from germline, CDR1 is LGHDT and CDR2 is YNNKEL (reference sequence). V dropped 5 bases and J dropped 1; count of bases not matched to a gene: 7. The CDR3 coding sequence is TGTGCCAGCAGCTCCCGACAGGGTAATAACTATGGCTACACCTTC. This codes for CASSSRQGNNYGYTF.

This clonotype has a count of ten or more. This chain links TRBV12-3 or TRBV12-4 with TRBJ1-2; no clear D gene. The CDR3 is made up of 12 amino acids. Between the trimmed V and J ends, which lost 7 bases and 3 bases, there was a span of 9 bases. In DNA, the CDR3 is TGTGCCAGCACGGCGACCTACTATGGCTACACCTTC. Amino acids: CASTATYYGYTF.